Included here is one TCR beta chain sequence, with context. This CDR3 comprises 14 residues. Trimming pared 0 bases from V and 5 bases from J, leaving 8 bases between. Looked up from germline, CDR1 is MNHEY and CDR2 is SVGAGI. The sample originates from a study of blood T cell repertoires in COVID-19. Method: immunoSEQ multiplex PCR; TCRdb's copy keeps in-frame clones and lacks some. Here the sample spans around 180,000 clones, around 74% being singletons. The sample consisted of peripheral blood. This clonotype was obtained from an elderly woman with acute or convalescent COVID-19. The chain couples TRBV6-5 to TRBJ2-1, with D possibly TRBD2 on 5 matching bases. CDR3 sequence: CASSYSPGNNEQFF. CDR3 coding DNA: TGTGCCAGCAGTTACTCCCCGGGAAACAATGAGCAGTTCTTC.